The 5 T cell receptor beta chains given below trace back to one sample, sequenced in a study of Ad26.COV2.S vaccination and SARS-CoV-2 variants. TCRdb's copy holds only in-frame clones and misses some; the assay was immunoSEQ multiplex PCR. The table includes 300,000 to 350,000 clones, about 90% detected once. Treatment given: 19 received Ad26.COV2.S at low or high dose, single or two shots; several received placebo; per-sample allocation not given. Sample collection was performed on day 63 after the first vaccine or placebo injection. The material sequenced was peripheral blood, taken in a trial of Ad26.COV2.S vaccine versus placebo. Receptors were obtained from a person between 18 and 59 years old who received the Ad26.COV2.S COVID-19 vaccine or a placebo.

J is TRBJ1-1 and V is TRBV7-3; 7 nucleotides line up with TRBD1. The J segment lost 0 bases and the V segment lost 2 bases, leaving 6 bases of the junction unmatched. CDR3 length: 16 amino acids. Germline lookup yields CDR1 SGHTA and CDR2 FQGTGA. CDR3 sequence (DNA): TGTGCCAGCAGCTTAGGGGCAGGGGGTATGAACACTGAAGCTTTCTTT. This translates into CASSLGAGGMNTEAFF.

The chain is built from TRBV6-5 and TRBJ1-1; no clear D gene. Trimming took off 5 bases at V and 3 bases at J, with 7 bases between the two ends. This CDR3 has 12 residues. Germline V gene lookup returns CDR1 MNHEY and CDR2 SVGAGI. The CDR3 here is CASSTWDTEAFF. The CDR3 DNA is TGTGCCAGCAGTACCTGGGACACTGAAGCTTTCTTT.

This clone was detected only a few times. The chain is built from TRBV2 and TRBJ1-2; possibly TRBD1 for D (6 bases). The CDR3 totals 13 residues. With 5 bases removed from V and 12 bases from J, the gap between germline ends came to 19 bases. Germline V CDR1 and CDR2: SNHLY, FYNNEI. The CDR3 nucleotides are TGTGCCAGCAGTCCACAGGGTAGCTTTGTTGACACCTTC. Translation: CASSPQGSFVDTF.

The genes are TRBV6-5 and TRBJ1-1; D perhaps matches TRBD1 (5 bases). Germline CDR1 is MNHEY and CDR2 is SVGAGI. Trimming removed 4 bases from V and 7 bases from J, with 13 bases in between. CDR3 length: 13 residues. The DNA for the CDR3 is TGTGCCAGCAGTTCCCCGGGGGGGATTGAAGCTTTCTTT. It is translated as CASSSPGGIEAFF.

The genes are TRBV6-5 and TRBJ1-6; 7 bases align to TRBD1. CDR1 MNHEY and CDR2 SVGAGI come from the germline V gene. This CDR3 has 13 residues. J lost 8 bases, V lost 4 bases, and 2 bases had no gene match. CDR3 amino acids: CASSSQGDSPLHF. The CDR3 DNA reads TGTGCCAGCAGTTCCCAGGGGGATTCACCCCTCCACTTT.